This T cell receptor beta chain was profiled in a study of blood T cell repertoires in COVID-19. Across the study: Samples representing acute and convalescent COVID-19 were sourced from the United States, Italy and Spain. PBMCs, B-cell-depleted T cells, or T cells provided the cDNA or gDNA that made up the material.

Original data processing: Using reference gene primer amplification, nucleated cell counts were estimated. The method was immunoSEQ multiplex PCR; TCRdb's version includes in-frame clones alone and lacks a portion of them. V and J calls and clone size are as listed in that table; D and trimming were resolved from the DNA. The data show 60,000 to 75,000 clones, roughly 86% seen once. The trim removed 1 base at V and 7 bases at J, leaving 7 bases unmatched. The CDR3 loop spans 14 amino acids. The germline V gene encodes CDR1 SQVTM and CDR2 ANQGSEA. This chain connects TRBV29-1 to TRBJ2-7; TRBD1 aligns across 10 bases. The material sequenced was peripheral blood. This TCR was recovered from a woman in her fifties or sixties with acute or convalescent COVID-19. As DNA, the CDR3 is TGCAGCGTTGAAGCTTTTCAGGGACAGGGGGAGCAGTACTTC. Translated: CSVEAFQGQGEQYF.